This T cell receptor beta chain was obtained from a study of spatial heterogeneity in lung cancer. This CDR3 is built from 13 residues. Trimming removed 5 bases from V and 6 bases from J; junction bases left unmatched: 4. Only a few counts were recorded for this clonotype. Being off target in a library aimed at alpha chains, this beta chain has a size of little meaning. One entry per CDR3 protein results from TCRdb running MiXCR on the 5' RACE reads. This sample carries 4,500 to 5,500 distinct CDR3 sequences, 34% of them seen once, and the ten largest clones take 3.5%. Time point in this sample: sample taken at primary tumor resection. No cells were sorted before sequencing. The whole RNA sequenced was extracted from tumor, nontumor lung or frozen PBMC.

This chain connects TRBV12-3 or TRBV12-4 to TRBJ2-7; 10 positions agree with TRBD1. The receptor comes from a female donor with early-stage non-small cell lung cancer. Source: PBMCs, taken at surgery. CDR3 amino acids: CASSTRTGGEQYF. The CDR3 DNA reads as TGTGCCAGCAGTACAAGGACAGGGGGCGAGCAGTACTTC.